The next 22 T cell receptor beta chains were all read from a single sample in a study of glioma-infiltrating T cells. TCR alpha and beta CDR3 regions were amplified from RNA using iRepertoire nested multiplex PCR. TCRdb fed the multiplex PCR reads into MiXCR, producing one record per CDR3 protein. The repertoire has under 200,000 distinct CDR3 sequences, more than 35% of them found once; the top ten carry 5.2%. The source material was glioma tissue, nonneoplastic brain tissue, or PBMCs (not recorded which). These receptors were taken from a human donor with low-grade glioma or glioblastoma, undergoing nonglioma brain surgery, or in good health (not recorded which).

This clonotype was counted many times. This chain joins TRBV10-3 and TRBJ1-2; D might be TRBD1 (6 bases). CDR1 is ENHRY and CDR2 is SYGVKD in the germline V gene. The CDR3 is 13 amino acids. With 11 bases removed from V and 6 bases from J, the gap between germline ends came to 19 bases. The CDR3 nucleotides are TGTGCCGTCCAGGCTTGGGCAGGGGATGGCTACACCTTC. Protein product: CAVQAWAGDGYTF.

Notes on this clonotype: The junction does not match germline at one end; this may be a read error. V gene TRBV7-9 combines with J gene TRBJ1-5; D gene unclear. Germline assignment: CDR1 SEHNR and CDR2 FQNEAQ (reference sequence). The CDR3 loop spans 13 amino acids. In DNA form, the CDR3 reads TGTGCCAGCAGCTCCGGCGCGTCCCAGCCCCACCATTTT. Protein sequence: CASSSGASQPHHF.

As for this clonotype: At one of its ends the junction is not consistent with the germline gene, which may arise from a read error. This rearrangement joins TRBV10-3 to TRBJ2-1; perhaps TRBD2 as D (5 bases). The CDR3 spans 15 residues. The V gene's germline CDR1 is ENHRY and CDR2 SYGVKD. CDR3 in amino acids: CAISESLGLGNEQLF. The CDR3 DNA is TGTGCCATCAGTGAGTCATTAGGACTGGGCAATGAGCAGCTCTTC.

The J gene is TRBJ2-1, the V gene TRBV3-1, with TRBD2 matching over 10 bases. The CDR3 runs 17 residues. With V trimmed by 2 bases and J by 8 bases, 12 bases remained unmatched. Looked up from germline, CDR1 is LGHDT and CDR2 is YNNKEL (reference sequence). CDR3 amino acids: CASSQRRGAGGKDEQFF. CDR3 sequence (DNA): TGTGCCAGCAGCCAACGGAGGGGAGCGGGAGGGAAGGATGAGCAGTTCTTC.

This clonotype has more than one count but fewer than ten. In DNA form, the CDR3 reads TGTGCCAGCAGTTTAGCGGTAAGGCCGCAAAATCAGCCCCAGCATTTT. Protein sequence: CASSLAVRPQNQPQHF. The chain uses TRBV12-3 or TRBV12-4 and TRBJ1-5; no definite D call. The CDR3 extends over 16 amino acids. Trimming shortened V by 0 bases and J by 4 bases, and 13 bases separated the two germline ends.

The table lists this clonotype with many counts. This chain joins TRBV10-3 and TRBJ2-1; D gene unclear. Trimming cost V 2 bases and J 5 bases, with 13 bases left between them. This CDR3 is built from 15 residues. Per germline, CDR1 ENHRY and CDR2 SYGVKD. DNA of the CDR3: TGTGCCATCAGTGAGAGTCCCCTAGGCCACAATGAGCAGTTCTTC. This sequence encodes CAISESPLGHNEQFF.

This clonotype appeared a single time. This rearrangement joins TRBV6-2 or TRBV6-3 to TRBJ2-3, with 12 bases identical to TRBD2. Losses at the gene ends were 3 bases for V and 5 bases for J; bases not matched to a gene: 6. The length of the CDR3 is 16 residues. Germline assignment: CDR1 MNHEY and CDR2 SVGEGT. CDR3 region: CASSYGLAGRQDTQYF. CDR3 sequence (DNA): TGTGCCAGCAGTTATGGACTAGCGGGAAGACAAGATACGCAGTATTTT.

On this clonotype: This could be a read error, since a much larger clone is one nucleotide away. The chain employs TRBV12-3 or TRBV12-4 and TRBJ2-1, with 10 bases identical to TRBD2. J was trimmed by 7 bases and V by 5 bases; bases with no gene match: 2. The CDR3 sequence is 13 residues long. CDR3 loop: CASSISGRNEQFF. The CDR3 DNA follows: TGTGCCAGCAGTATTAGCGGGAGGAATGAGCAGTTCTTC.

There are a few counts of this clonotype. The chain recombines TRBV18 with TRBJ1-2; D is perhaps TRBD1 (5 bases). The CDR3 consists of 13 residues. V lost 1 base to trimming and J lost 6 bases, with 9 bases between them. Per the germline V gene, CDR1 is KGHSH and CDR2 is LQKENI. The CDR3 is CASSPQGWNGYTF. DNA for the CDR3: TGTGCCAGCTCACCACAGGGGTGGAATGGCTACACCTTC. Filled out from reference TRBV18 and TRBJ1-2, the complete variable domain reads NAGVMQNPRHLVRRRGQEARLRCSPMKGHSHVYWYRQLPEEGLKFMVYLQKENIIDESGMPKERFSAEFPKEGPSILRIQQVVRGDSAAYFCASSPQGWNGYTFGSGTRLTVV.

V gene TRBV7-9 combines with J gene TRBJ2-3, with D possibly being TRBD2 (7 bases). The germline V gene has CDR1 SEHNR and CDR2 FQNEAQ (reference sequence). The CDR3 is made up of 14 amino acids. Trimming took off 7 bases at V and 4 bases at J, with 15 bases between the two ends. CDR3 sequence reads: CASTWGAGADTQYF. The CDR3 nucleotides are TGTGCCAGCACCTGGGGGGCGGGAGCAGATACGCAGTATTTT.

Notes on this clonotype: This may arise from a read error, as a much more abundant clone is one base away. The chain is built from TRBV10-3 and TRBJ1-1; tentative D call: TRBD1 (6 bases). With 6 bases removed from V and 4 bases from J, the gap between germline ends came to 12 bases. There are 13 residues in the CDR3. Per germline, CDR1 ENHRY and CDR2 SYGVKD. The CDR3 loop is CAIRLQGSTEAFF. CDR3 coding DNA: TGTGCCATCAGATTACAGGGAAGCACTGAAGCTTTCTTT.

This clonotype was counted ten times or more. The CDR3 DNA follows: TGTGCCAGCACCGAGAGGACTAGCGGCTCAGATACGCAGTATTTT. Encoded protein: CASTERTSGSDTQYF. This chain uses TRBV2 with TRBJ2-3, with 10 bases matching TRBD2. The CDR3 length is 15 residues. The J segment lost 4 bases and the V segment lost 7 bases, leaving 8 bases of the junction unmatched. Germline V CDR1 and CDR2: SNHLY, FYNNEI.

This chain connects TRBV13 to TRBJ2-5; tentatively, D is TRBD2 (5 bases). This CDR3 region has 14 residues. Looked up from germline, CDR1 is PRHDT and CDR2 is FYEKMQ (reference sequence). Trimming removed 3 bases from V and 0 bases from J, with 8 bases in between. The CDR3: CASSLSGNQETQYF. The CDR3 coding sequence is TGTGCCAGCAGCTTGTCGGGGAACCAAGAGACCCAGTACTTC.

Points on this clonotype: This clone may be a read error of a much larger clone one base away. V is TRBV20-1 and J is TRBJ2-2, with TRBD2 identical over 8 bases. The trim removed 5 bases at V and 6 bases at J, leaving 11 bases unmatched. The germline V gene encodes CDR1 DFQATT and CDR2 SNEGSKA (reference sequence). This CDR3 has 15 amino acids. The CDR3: CSAGLGLEGPGELFF. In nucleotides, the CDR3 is TGCAGTGCTGGATTGGGACTAGAGGGACCCGGGGAGCTGTTTTTT.

For the CDR3, the DNA is TGTGCCACCAGCAGAGAAGGAAGACTAGCGGGAGGTAAGGCCCACGAGCAGTACTTC. Translating gives CATSREGRLAGGKAHEQYF. V gene TRBV15 combines with J gene TRBJ2-7, with 13 bases identical to TRBD2. Germline trimming cut 0 bases from V and 5 bases from J; bases unmatched to any gene: 13. The CDR3 is 19 amino acids. CDR1 LNHNV and CDR2 YYDKDF come from the germline V gene (reference sequence).

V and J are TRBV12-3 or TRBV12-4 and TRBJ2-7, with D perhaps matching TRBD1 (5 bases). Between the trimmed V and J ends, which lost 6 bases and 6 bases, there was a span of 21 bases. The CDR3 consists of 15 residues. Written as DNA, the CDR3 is TGTGCCAGCAGCCTCGGACAAAGTGGCTCCCTCGAGCAGTACTTC. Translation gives CASSLGQSGSLEQYF.

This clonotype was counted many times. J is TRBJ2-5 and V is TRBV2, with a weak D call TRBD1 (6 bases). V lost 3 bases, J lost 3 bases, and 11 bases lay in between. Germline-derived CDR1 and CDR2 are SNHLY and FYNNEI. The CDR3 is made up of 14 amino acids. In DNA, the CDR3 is TGTGCCAGCAGTGACAGGGGCGCGAAAGAGACCCAGTACTTC. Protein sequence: CASSDRGAKETQYF.

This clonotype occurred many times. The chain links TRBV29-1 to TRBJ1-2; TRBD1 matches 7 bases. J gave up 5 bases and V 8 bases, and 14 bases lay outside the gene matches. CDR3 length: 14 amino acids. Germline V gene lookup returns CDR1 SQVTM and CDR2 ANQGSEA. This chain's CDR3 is CSLDRQDDIYGYTF. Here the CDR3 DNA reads TGCAGCTTGGACAGGCAAGACGATATTTATGGCTACACCTTC.

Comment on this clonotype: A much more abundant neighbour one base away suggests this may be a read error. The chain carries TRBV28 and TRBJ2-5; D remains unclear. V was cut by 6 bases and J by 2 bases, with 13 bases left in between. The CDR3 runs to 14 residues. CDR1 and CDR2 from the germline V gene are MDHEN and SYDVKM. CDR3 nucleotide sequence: TGTGCCAGCAGCCCCGCGCTGATACAAGAGACCCAGTACTTC. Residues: CASSPALIQETQYF.

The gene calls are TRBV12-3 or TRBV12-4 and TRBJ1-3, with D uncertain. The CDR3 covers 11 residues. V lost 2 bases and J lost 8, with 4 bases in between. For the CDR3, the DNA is TGTGCCAGCAGTTTAAAGGACACCATATATTTT. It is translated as CASSLKDTIYF.

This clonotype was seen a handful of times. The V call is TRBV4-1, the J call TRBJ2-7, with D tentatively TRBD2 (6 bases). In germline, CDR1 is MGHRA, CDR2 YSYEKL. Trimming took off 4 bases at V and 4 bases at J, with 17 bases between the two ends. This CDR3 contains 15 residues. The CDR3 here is CASSRPLAGRYEQYF. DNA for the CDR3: TGCGCCAGCAGCCGACCCCTGGCGGGAAGATACGAGCAGTACTTC.

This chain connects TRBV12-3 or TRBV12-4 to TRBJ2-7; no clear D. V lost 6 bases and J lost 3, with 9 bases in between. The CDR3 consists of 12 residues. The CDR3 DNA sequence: TGTGCCAGCAGCCTTCAGATCTACGAGCAGTACTTC. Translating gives CASSLQIYEQYF.